Shown below are 2 T cell receptor beta chains from a single sample sequenced in a study of CD8 T cells in Susac syndrome. Reverse transcription of 0.5 to 1 ug RNA was performed with random hexamers. TCRdb processed the immunoSEQ multiplex PCR reads anew with MiXCR; each CDR3 protein has one entry. The sample consists of a few hundred thousand distinct CDR3 sequences, more than 85% of them appearing once. The sequenced sample was CD4+ T cells from PBMCs. These receptors all stem from a human donor with multiple sclerosis.

This chain joins TRBV12-3 or TRBV12-4 and TRBJ1-1; 7 positions agree with TRBD1. The CDR3 sequence is 14 residues long. J was trimmed by 1 base and V by 7 bases; bases with no gene match: 6. CDR3 region: CASKSGGRNTEAFF. CDR3 DNA sequence: TGTGCCAGCAAATCAGGGGGGAGGAACACTGAAGCTTTCTTT.

The chain recombines TRBV11-2 with TRBJ2-1, with D unresolved. Trimming shortened V by 0 bases and J by 4 bases, and 10 bases separated the two germline ends. This CDR3 comprises 15 residues. CDR1 and CDR2 from the germline V gene are SGHAT and FQNNGV. The CDR3: CASSLEGSLYNEQFF. DNA of the CDR3: TGTGCCAGCAGCTTAGAGGGGTCCTTATACAATGAGCAGTTCTTC.